This T cell receptor beta chain was identified during a study of a mutant IDH1 vaccine in newly diagnosed glioma. The overall study: Patients under treatment included approximately 60% males and 37.5% females and had a mean age of approximately 40 years. Prior therapy was radiotherapy, temozolomide, or both; most received both. Visit V12 was at week 35; visit V13 was at week 47.

TCRdb's copy holds only in-frame clones and misses some; the assay was immunoSEQ multiplex PCR. The top ten clones hold roughly 0.81% of a sample with about 94,000 clones, around nine tenths of them seen once. The CDR3 runs 14 residues. The V gene's germline CDR1 is MDHEN and CDR2 SYDVKM. V gave up 7 bases and J gave up 7 bases; unmatched junction bases: 5. As to time point: week 47, end of study. Doses consisted of 300 ug of mutant IDH1 20-mer peptide each, paired with topical imiquimod. With respect to this clone: No antigen is known for it.

This rearrangement joins TRBV28 to TRBJ2-1, with TRBD2 matching over 12 bases. The clonotype comes from a woman in her fifties or sixties with glioma. This specimen consisted of PBMCs, obtained from a glioma patient whose treatment included an IDH1 peptide vaccine. DNA of the CDR3: TGTGCCAGCATGACTAGCGGGAGTGGGAATGAGCAGTTCTTC. Its translation is CASMTSGSGNEQFF. Full variable domain (outside the CDR3, taken from reference TRBV28 and TRBJ2-1): DVKVTQSSRYLVKRTGEKVFLECVQDMDHENMFWYRQDPGLGLRLIYFSYDVKMKEKGDIPEGYSVSREKKERFSLILESASTNQTSMYLCASMTSGSGNEQFFGPGTRLTVL.